The 32 T cell receptor beta chains reported below all come from one sample, sequenced in a study of T cells after posttransplantation cyclophosphamide. Assay used: immunoSEQ multiplex PCR; TCRdb lists only in-frame clones, some missing. The table records 45,000 to 55,000 clones without singletons, the ten largest covering about 2%. Sequencing was done on a sample of PBMCs. The receptors were sampled from a man in his forties in good health, CMV-negative, and a related stem cell transplant donor.

Ten or more counts support this clone. The chain uses TRBV28 and TRBJ2-7; 14 bases agree with TRBD2. Germline V gene sequence: CDR1 MDHEN, CDR2 SYDVKM. CDR3 length: 18 amino acids. Losses at the gene ends were 5 bases for V and 0 bases for J; bases not matched to a gene: 9. CDR3 amino acids: CASSRTSGRYTSSYEQYF. DNA of the CDR3: TGTGCCAGCAGTCGGACTAGCGGGAGGTACACTAGCTCCTACGAGCAGTACTTC.

This clone occurred many times. V gene TRBV7-9 combines with J gene TRBJ1-5, with 8 bases matching TRBD1. Trimming took 5 bases from V and 4 from J; bases not matched to a gene: 4. The CDR3 has 14 amino acids. Germline assignment: CDR1 SEHNR and CDR2 FQNEAQ (reference sequence). CDR3 sequence (DNA): TGTGCCAGCAGCAGGGGACAGGATAATCAGCCCCAGCATTTT. Protein sequence: CASSRGQDNQPQHF.

This clone was recorded many times. V is TRBV4-1 and J is TRBJ1-1; TRBD1 is a possible D gene (5 bases). The CDR3 sequence is 14 residues long. Per germline, CDR1 MGHRA and CDR2 YSYEKL. Trimming pared 1 base from V and 1 base from J, leaving 7 bases between. The CDR3 nucleotides are TGCGCCAGCAGCCAAGGTCAGGGGAACACTGAAGCTTTCTTT. Its protein product is CASSQGQGNTEAFF.

Many counts were recorded for this clone. As DNA, the CDR3 is TGTGCCACCCGTCTAGCGGGCCCCTCCTACGAGCAGTACTTC. Translation: CATRLAGPSYEQYF. This sequence joins TRBV10-3 and TRBJ2-7, with TRBD2 matching over 8 bases. Germline V gene lookup returns CDR1 ENHRY and CDR2 SYGVKD. This CDR3 has 14 residues. Trimming cost V 10 bases and J 0 bases; bases outside gene matches: 8.

This clone was observed at least ten times. This chain connects TRBV27 to TRBJ2-1; TRBD2 is a possible D gene (6 bases). Trimming cost V 4 bases and J 0 bases, with 10 bases left between them. The CDR3 runs 15 residues. The V gene's germline CDR1 is MNHEY and CDR2 SMNVEV (reference sequence). The CDR3 region is CASSYGGSSYNEQFF. CDR3 DNA: TGTGCCAGCAGTTACGGAGGGAGCTCCTACAATGAGCAGTTCTTC.

This clone was observed many times. The chain uses TRBV2 and TRBJ2-1; TRBD1 matches 8 bases. The CDR3 has 12 residues. J lost 7 bases, V lost 7 bases, and 3 bases had no gene match. In germline, CDR1 is SNHLY, CDR2 FYNNEI. This chain's CDR3 is CASTWTGNEQFF. CDR3 sequence (DNA): TGTGCCAGCACATGGACAGGGAATGAGCAGTTCTTC.

This clone was counted ten times or more. The chain is built from TRBV5-4 and TRBJ2-5; 11 bases are a match to TRBD2. The CDR3 runs 18 residues. CDR1 is SGHNT and CDR2 is YYREEE in the germline V gene (reference sequence). V was pared by 4 bases and J by 5 bases, with 16 bases of the junction left unmatched. CDR3 sequence reads: CASSPSPVAGGPGETQYF. The CDR3 bases are TGTGCCAGCAGCCCGTCCCCCGTAGCGGGAGGGCCGGGCGAGACCCAGTACTTC. The entire variable domain, with the rest obtained from reference TRBV5-4 and TRBJ2-5, is as follows: ETGVTQSPTHLIKTRGQQVTLRCSSQSGHNTVSWYQQALGQGPQFIFQYYREEENGRGNFPPRFSGLQFPNYSSELNVNALELDDSALYLCASSPSPVAGGPGETQYFGPGTRLLVL.

This clone has ten or more counts. The chain uses TRBV9 and TRBJ2-3; D possibly corresponds to TRBD1 (6 bases). The ends were cut back, 4 bases at V and 4 bases at J, with 13 bases in the middle. The CDR3 totals 14 residues. Germline V lookup: CDR1 SGDLS, CDR2 YYNGEE. CDR3 loop: CASSPFRGSDTQYF. The CDR3 bases are TGTGCCAGCAGCCCTTTCAGGGGTTCAGATACGCAGTATTTT.

Many counts were recorded for this clone. The chain uses TRBV7-2 and TRBJ2-7, with D possibly matching TRBD2 (6 bases). Germline loops: CDR1 SGHTA, CDR2 FQGNSA. The CDR3 is made up of 14 amino acids. V was clipped by 1 base and J by 3 bases, with 10 bases between them. The CDR3 sequence is CASSLGAGNYEQYF. The CDR3 DNA reads TGTGCCAGCAGCTTAGGCGCGGGAAACTACGAGCAGTACTTC.

This clone has a count of ten or more. The junction and the germline gene differ at one end; a read error may be behind it. This chain uses TRBV9 with TRBJ2-6; 11 nucleotides line up with TRBD2. CDR1 and CDR2 from the germline V gene are SGDLS and YYNGEE. There are 21 residues in the CDR3. CDR3 in amino acids: CASSTRLAGTTLGSGANVLAF. The CDR3 coding sequence is TGTGCCAGCAGCACCCGACTAGCGGGGACTACCTTGGGGTCTGGGGCCAACGTCCTGGCTTTC.

This clone was counted at least ten times. V is TRBV19 and J is TRBJ2-1; TRBD1 aligns across 8 bases. Germline assignment: CDR1 LNHDA and CDR2 SQIVND (reference sequence). This CDR3 is built from 18 residues. V lost 4 bases, J lost 4 bases, and 15 bases stayed unmatched. The CDR3 sequence: CASSTGGDLNTIYNEQFF. As DNA, the CDR3 is TGTGCCAGTAGTACAGGGGGCGATCTAAATACGATATACAATGAGCAGTTCTTC. Using reference TRBV19 and TRBJ2-1 for the parts outside the CDR3, the full variable domain is DGGITQSPKYLFRKEGQNVTLSCEQNLNHDAMYWYRQDPGQGLRLIYYSQIVNDFQKGDIAEGYSVSREKKESFPLTVTSAQKNPTAFYLCASSTGGDLNTIYNEQFFGPGTRLTVL.

Many counts were recorded for this clone. J is TRBJ1-5 and V is TRBV27, with D uncertain. V lost 5 bases to trimming and J lost 0 bases, with 8 bases between them. The germline gives CDR1 MNHEY, CDR2 SMNVEV (reference sequence). This CDR3 is built from 14 residues. The CDR3 nucleotides are TGTGCCAGCAGTAACAGAGATAGCAATCAGCCCCAGCATTTT. Its protein is CASSNRDSNQPQHF.

This clone was observed at least ten times. CDR3 DNA sequence: TGTGCCATCGCCGGGACTAGCGCGGACGAGCAGTACTTC. Translated, it gives CAIAGTSADEQYF. V and J are TRBV10-3 and TRBJ2-7; 10 nucleotides agree with TRBD2. The germline gives CDR1 ENHRY, CDR2 SYGVKD. CDR3 length: 13 residues. With 8 bases clipped from V and 5 bases from J, the junction kept 6 bases outside the gene matches.

This clone has ten or more counts. V is TRBV28 and J is TRBJ2-7; 7 bases align to TRBD2. The J segment lost 6 bases and the V segment lost 2 bases, leaving 7 bases of the junction unmatched. Germline V gene data show CDR1 as MDHEN and CDR2 as SYDVKM. The CDR3 length is 14 residues. CDR3 residues: CASSLRGLEAEQYF. The CDR3, as DNA: TGTGCCAGCAGTTTAAGAGGACTAGAAGCCGAGCAGTACTTC.

This clone was picked up many times. The V and J genes are TRBV5-1 and TRBJ2-5; D uncertain. The V gene's germline CDR1 is SGHRS and CDR2 YFSETQ. This CDR3 region has 16 residues. The germline V and J ends were trimmed by 6 bases and 1 base, with 19 bases remaining between them. In nucleotides, the CDR3 is TGCGCCAGCACCCGCCCTAACTTCGAGCTCCAAGAGACCCAGTACTTC. Translated: CASTRPNFELQETQYF.

Many counts were recorded for this clone. The CDR3 DNA is TGTGCCAGCAGTATAAACAGGGGGGATCAGCCCCAGCATTTT. Protein: CASSINRGDQPQHF. This chain links TRBV6-6 with TRBJ1-5; TRBD1 agrees at 8 bases. Per the germline V gene, CDR1 is MNHNY and CDR2 is SVGAGI (reference sequence). V lost 5 bases, J lost 5 bases, and 5 bases stayed unmatched. This CDR3 spans 14 amino acids.

This clone has at least ten counts. V is TRBV5-1 and J is TRBJ2-3, with TRBD2 matching over 9 bases. Germline lookup yields CDR1 SGHRS and CDR2 YFSETQ. The CDR3 is made up of 17 amino acids. Trimming took 5 bases from V and 4 from J; bases not matched to a gene: 14. The CDR3 sequence: CASSPSLAGVEPDTQYF. For the CDR3, the DNA is TGCGCCAGCAGTCCCTCCTTAGCGGGAGTCGAGCCAGATACGCAGTATTTT.

This clone was counted many times. The chain links TRBV30 to TRBJ1-4; 8 bases match TRBD1. CDR1 and CDR2 (germline): GTSNPN, SVGIG (reference sequence). The V and J ends lost 3 bases and 8 bases, in that order; junction bases with no gene match: 5. CDR3 length: 13 residues. The CDR3 reads CAWSHRGEEKLFF. The CDR3 bases are TGTGCCTGGAGCCACAGGGGGGAAGAAAAACTGTTTTTT.

This clone was recorded at least ten times. V is TRBV7-2 and J is TRBJ2-2, with 11 bases matching TRBD1. Germline values: CDR1 SGHTA, CDR2 FQGNSA. J lost 4 bases, V lost 4 bases, and 8 bases had no gene match. The CDR3 totals 17 residues. This CDR3 reads CASSSTPGTGGTGELFF. As DNA, the CDR3 is TGTGCCAGCAGCTCGACCCCCGGGACAGGGGGCACCGGGGAGCTGTTTTTT. The full variable domain, completed using reference TRBV7-2 and TRBJ2-2, is GAGVSQSPSNKVTEKGKDVELRCDPISGHTALYWYRQSLGQGLEFLIYFQGNSAPDKSGLPSDRFSAERTGGSVSTLTIQRTQQEDSAVYLCASSSTPGTGGTGELFFGEGSRLTVL.

The table lists this clone with many counts. Here the CDR3 reads CASSLSRDYGYTF. The CDR3, as DNA: TGTGCCAGCAGTTTATCCAGGGACTATGGCTACACCTTC. The chain links TRBV27 to TRBJ1-2; possibly TRBD1 for D (5 bases). Germline CDR1 reads MNHEY; CDR2 reads SMNVEV (reference sequence). Trimming removed 0 bases from V and 3 bases from J, with 5 bases in between. CDR3 length: 13 residues.

At least ten counts were recorded for this clone. The V call is TRBV27, the J call TRBJ2-2; the match to TRBD1 covers 11 bases. CDR1 and CDR2 from the germline V gene are MNHEY and SMNVEV (reference sequence). V lost 4 bases, J lost 5 bases, and 6 bases stayed unmatched. The CDR3 length is 16 residues. The chain's CDR3 is CASSSWTGGRTGELFF. CDR3 DNA: TGTGCCAGCAGTTCATGGACAGGGGGCCGGACCGGGGAGCTGTTTTTT.

This clone was seen repeatedly, ten times or more. The CDR3 loop reads CASSLRLQSRGTEAFF. The DNA of the CDR3 is TGCGCCAGCAGCTTGAGATTACAGTCTCGGGGCACTGAAGCTTTCTTT. This chain connects TRBV5-1 to TRBJ1-1; no firm D call. With 1 base removed from V and 4 bases from J, the gap between germline ends came to 17 bases. The length of the CDR3 is 16 residues. The germline V gene encodes CDR1 SGHRS and CDR2 YFSETQ. Based on the CDR3 plus reference TRBV5-1 and TRBJ1-1, the full variable domain is KAGVTQTPRYLIKTRGQQVTLSCSPISGHRSVSWYQQTPGQGLQFLFEYFSETQRNKGNFPGRFSGRQFSNSRSEMNVSTLELGDSALYLCASSLRLQSRGTEAFFGQGTRLTVV.

This clone was observed many times. This sequence joins TRBV7-2 and TRBJ2-3; 7 bases line up with TRBD2. The CDR3 runs 15 residues. The germline V gene has CDR1 SGHTA and CDR2 FQGNSA. V lost 5 bases to trimming and J lost 4 bases; unmatched junction nucleotides: 9. The CDR3 region has the DNA TGTGCCAGCAGCCCCGGGGGAGGGGACGCAGATACGCAGTATTTT. Translation gives CASSPGGGDADTQYF.

At least ten counts were recorded for this clone. The CDR3: CATGQFQETQYF. CDR3 nucleotides: TGTGCCACAGGACAGTTCCAAGAGACCCAGTACTTC. This chain links TRBV28 with TRBJ2-5; a weak D match, TRBD1 (6 bases). Germline V gives CDR1 MDHEN, CDR2 SYDVKM. Trimming stripped 10 bases from V and 1 base from J, with 10 bases between. The length of the CDR3 is 12 residues.

At least ten counts were recorded for this clone. This chain connects TRBV11-2 to TRBJ1-4; D might be TRBD1 (5 bases). V lost 5 bases to trimming and J lost 4 bases, with 14 bases between them. The CDR3 has 15 residues. Germline CDR1 is SGHAT and CDR2 is FQNNGV. The CDR3 region has the DNA TGTGCCAGCAGCCAAGGCGGGACCGGTAATGAAAAACTGTTTTTT. This sequence encodes CASSQGGTGNEKLFF.

This clone was picked up many times. V and J are TRBV6-1 and TRBJ2-7; TRBD1 matches 10 bases. This CDR3 spans 13 amino acids. V was clipped by 8 bases and J by 6 bases; unmatched bases: 7. Germline CDR1 reads MNHNS; CDR2 reads SASEGT. This CDR3 reads CASRRQGAPEQYF. For the CDR3, the DNA is TGTGCCAGCCGGAGACAGGGGGCTCCCGAGCAGTACTTC.

Many counts were recorded for this clone. The chain combines TRBV11-2 with TRBJ2-1; 10 nucleotides match TRBD2. This CDR3 spans 16 amino acids. CDR1 and CDR2 (germline): SGHAT, FQNNGV. With V trimmed by 5 bases and J by 0 bases, 4 bases remained unmatched. Written as DNA, the CDR3 is TGTGCCAGCAGCCCTAGCGGGAGACGCTCCTACAATGAGCAGTTCTTC. Translating it yields CASSPSGRRSYNEQFF.

This clone was seen repeatedly, ten times or more. The chain uses TRBV9 and TRBJ2-3; the D gene is possibly TRBD1 (5 bases). V lost 4 bases and J lost 0, with 12 bases in between. The length of the CDR3 is 15 residues. Germline CDR1 is SGDLS and CDR2 is YYNGEE. In DNA, the CDR3 is TGTGCCAGCAGCAACCGGCAGGGTAGCACAGATACGCAGTATTTT. Protein sequence: CASSNRQGSTDTQYF.

In this sample, this clone turned up many times. The chain joins TRBV28 to TRBJ1-4; tentative D call: TRBD1 (5 bases). The germline V gene encodes CDR1 MDHEN and CDR2 SYDVKM. Trimming stripped 6 bases from V and 5 bases from J, with 19 bases between. This CDR3 has 16 amino acids. The CDR3 sequence: CASSSLRQSQNEKLFF. CDR3 nucleotides: TGTGCCAGCAGCTCATTGAGACAGTCTCAAAATGAAAAACTGTTTTTT.

This clone has ten or more counts. The chain employs TRBV11-2 and TRBJ2-1; TRBD1 might be the D (6 bases). V lost 7 bases, J lost 8 bases, and 15 bases lay in between. This CDR3 comprises 13 residues. CDR1 and CDR2 (germline): SGHAT, FQNNGV. The CDR3 reads CASKSQGYHEQFF. CDR3 in DNA: TGTGCCAGCAAATCGCAGGGGTACCATGAGCAGTTCTTC.

This clone was detected many times. V and J are TRBV27 and TRBJ2-1; a weak D match, TRBD1 (5 bases). The CDR3 extends over 15 amino acids. V was shortened by 6 bases and J by 4 bases, with 16 bases between the two germline ends. From germline, CDR1 is MNHEY and CDR2 SMNVEV (reference sequence). CDR3 in DNA: TGTGCCAGCAGGGTAGGGGCGGCCACGTACAATGAGCAGTTCTTC. It translates to CASRVGAATYNEQFF.

This clone has a count of ten or more. This chain connects TRBV29-1 to TRBJ2-2; 7 nucleotides agree with TRBD2. With 7 bases clipped from V and 0 bases from J, the junction kept 2 bases outside the gene matches. Germline CDR1 SQVTM, CDR2 ANQGSEA. This CDR3 has 13 amino acids. CDR3 nucleotides: TGCAGCGCTAGCGGCGCGAACACCGGGGAGCTGTTTTTT. Its translation is CSASGANTGELFF.